Below are 14 T cell receptor beta chains sequenced from a single sample in a study of shared clonotypes between healthy human individuals. Naivety among CD8 cells was defined by CD45RO negativity and positive CCR7 selection, thereby excluding terminally differentiated effector memory CD45RA+ cells. Measured with immunoSEQ multiplex PCR; TCRdb has only the in-frame clones, and not every one. The data show under 2,000,000 clones, with about 95% seen just once and 1.2% held by the top ten. The source material was naive CD8+ T cells sorted from blood. The receptors shown here come from a man between 18 and 29 years old in good health.

V and J are TRBV7-9 and TRBJ1-2; D is ambiguous. Trimming removed 4 bases from V and 7 bases from J, with 10 bases in between. The CDR3 runs to 12 residues. Germline V CDR1 and CDR2: SEHNR, FQNEAQ (reference sequence). The CDR3 region is CASSYGEGGYTF. The CDR3 DNA is TGTGCCAGCAGCTATGGGGAGGGTGGCTACACCTTC.

The chain links TRBV6-5 to TRBJ2-5; the D gene is possibly TRBD2 (6 bases). The V and J ends lost 2 bases and 1 base respectively, with 11 bases between them. The CDR3 sequence is 15 residues long. In germline, CDR1 is MNHEY, CDR2 SVGAGI. Written as DNA, the CDR3 is TGTGCCAGCAGTTACATGGGGGGAGTCCAAGAGACCCAGTACTTC. Translation gives CASSYMGGVQETQYF.

This chain connects TRBV2 to TRBJ2-1, with 8 bases fitting TRBD2. The V segment lost 3 bases and the J segment 3 bases; nucleotides outside the gene matches: 4. Looked up from germline, CDR1 is SNHLY and CDR2 is FYNNEI. There are 15 residues in the CDR3. In DNA, the CDR3 is TGTGCCAGCAGTGAGGGGCGGGGGGACTACAATGAGCAGTTCTTC. Protein sequence: CASSEGRGDYNEQFF. Drawing the rest from reference TRBV2 and TRBJ2-1, the complete variable domain is EPEVTQTPSHQVTQMGQEVILRCVPISNHLYFYWYRQILGQKVEFLVSFYNNEISEKSEIFDDQFSVERPDGSNFTLKIRSTKLEDSAMYFCASSEGRGDYNEQFFGPGTRLTVL.

This rearrangement joins TRBV6-1 to TRBJ2-7, with TRBD1 identical over 7 bases. This CDR3 comprises 14 residues. Unmatched junction bases numbered 8, after V lost 6 bases and J lost 3 bases. The germline V gene has CDR1 MNHNS and CDR2 SASEGT. CDR3 in amino acids: CASSHRDSFYEQYF. The CDR3 bases are TGTGCCAGCAGCCACCGGGACAGCTTCTACGAGCAGTACTTC.

The J gene is TRBJ2-7, the V gene TRBV6-5, with 7 bases aligning to TRBD1. Germline V gene sequence: CDR1 MNHEY, CDR2 SVGAGI. The CDR3 is 13 residues long. Trimming removed 0 bases from V and 10 bases from J; junction bases left unmatched: 6. DNA for the CDR3: TGTGCCAGCAGTTACTCGGAGACAGGGCATCAGTACTTC. Residues: CASSYSETGHQYF.

The chain employs TRBV13 and TRBJ2-1; 9 positions agree with TRBD2. The V gene end was trimmed by 4 bases and the J gene end by 8 bases; junction bases not matched to a gene: 12. CDR1 and CDR2 (germline): PRHDT, FYEKMQ (reference sequence). The length of the CDR3 is 16 residues. DNA for the CDR3: TGTGCCAGCAGCTCGACTAGCGGAATTACAAGGGATGAGCAGTTCTTC. Encoded protein: CASSSTSGITRDEQFF.

The rearrangement joins TRBV29-1 to TRBJ2-1, with D unresolved. The CDR3 contains 16 residues. CDR1 SQVTM and CDR2 ANQGSEA come from the germline V gene. Deletions cut 0 bases from V and 6 bases from J, with 18 bases between. CDR3 bases: TGCAGCGTTGAAGATCGGGCAGGAATTTTCTCCAATGAGCAGTTCTTC. This gives the protein CSVEDRAGIFSNEQFF.

This clone appeared once. The V and J genes are TRBV6-5 and TRBJ2-4; D is undetermined. Trimming left V 2 bases short and J 1 base short, with 12 bases between. The length of the CDR3 is 16 residues. Germline loops: CDR1 MNHEY, CDR2 SVGAGI. Here the CDR3 DNA reads TGTGCCAGCAGTTACGTACCTCCGGGCGCCAAAAACATTCAGTACTTC. Translating it yields CASSYVPPGAKNIQYF.

Comment on this clone: Other DNA sequences in the same sample also yield this CDR3. The CDR3, as DNA: TGTGCCAGCAGCGTGGCAGATCACTACGAGCAGTACTTC. It codes for CASSVADHYEQYF. The V and J genes are TRBV9 and TRBJ2-7; D is ambiguous. CDR1 and CDR2 from the germline V gene are SGDLS and YYNGEE. V dropped 2 bases and J dropped 3 bases, with 9 bases sitting between them. The CDR3 is made up of 13 amino acids.

The sample holds a few counts of this clone. The V and J genes are TRBV7-9 and TRBJ1-2; no clear D. The V gene's germline CDR1 is SEHNR and CDR2 FQNEAQ (reference sequence). The CDR3 is 14 amino acids. V dropped 4 bases and J dropped 2 bases, with 11 bases sitting between them. The CDR3 spells CASSSWTDNYGYTF. The CDR3 DNA reads as TGTGCCAGCAGCTCATGGACCGACAACTATGGCTACACCTTC. The full variable domain, in which reference TRBV7-9 and TRBJ1-2 provide the parts outside the CDR3, is DTGVSQNPRHKITKRGQNVTFRCDPISEHNRLYWYRQTLGQGPEFLTYFQNEAQLEKSRLLSDRFSAERPKGSFSTLEIQRTEQGDSAMYLCASSSWTDNYGYTFGSGTRLTVV.

This rearrangement joins TRBV7-3 to TRBJ2-1, with D possibly being TRBD1 (7 bases). Germline CDR1 reads SGHTA; CDR2 reads FQGTGA. The CDR3 runs 17 residues. V shed 0 bases and J shed 2 bases, with 14 bases lying between them. CDR3 sequence (DNA): TGTGCCAGCAGCTTAACCCCCAGGGGGGACCCCTACAATGAGCAGTTCTTC. Its translation is CASSLTPRGDPYNEQFF.

The chain recombines TRBV7-3 with TRBJ2-3; D is ambiguous. Germline V CDR1 and CDR2: SGHTA, FQGTGA. V was shortened by 3 bases and J by 4 bases, with 11 bases between the two germline ends. CDR3 length: 14 residues. CDR3 DNA sequence: TGTGCCAGCAGCTTGATCGACGGTTCAGATACGCAGTATTTT. Its translation: CASSLIDGSDTQYF. Full variable domain (outside the CDR3, taken from reference TRBV7-3 and TRBJ2-3): GAGVSQTPSNKVTEKGKYVELRCDPISGHTALYWYRQSLGQGPEFLIYFQGTGAADDSGLPNDRFFAVRPEGSVSTLKIQRTERGDSAVYLCASSLIDGSDTQYFGPGTRLTVL.

J is TRBJ2-2 and V is TRBV27; D may be TRBD1 (6 bases). The CDR3 is 14 amino acids. Per the germline V gene, CDR1 is MNHEY and CDR2 is SMNVEV (reference sequence). Trimming pared 5 bases from V and 6 bases from J, leaving 13 bases between. CDR3 region: CASSNTGYAGELFF. CDR3 coding DNA: TGTGCCAGCAGTAACACAGGGTACGCCGGGGAGCTGTTTTTT.

This clone was observed a few times. Other DNA sequences in the sample encode the same CDR3. The chain employs TRBV27 and TRBJ2-7; maybe TRBD1 (5 bases). The V end lost 3 bases, the J end lost 2 bases, and 8 bases lay between the germline ends. The CDR3 is made up of 13 amino acids. Germline V gene sequence: CDR1 MNHEY, CDR2 SMNVEV (reference sequence). CDR3 nucleotides: TGTGCCAGCAGTTTTGACAGAGCCTACGAGCAGTACTTC. It is translated as CASSFDRAYEQYF.